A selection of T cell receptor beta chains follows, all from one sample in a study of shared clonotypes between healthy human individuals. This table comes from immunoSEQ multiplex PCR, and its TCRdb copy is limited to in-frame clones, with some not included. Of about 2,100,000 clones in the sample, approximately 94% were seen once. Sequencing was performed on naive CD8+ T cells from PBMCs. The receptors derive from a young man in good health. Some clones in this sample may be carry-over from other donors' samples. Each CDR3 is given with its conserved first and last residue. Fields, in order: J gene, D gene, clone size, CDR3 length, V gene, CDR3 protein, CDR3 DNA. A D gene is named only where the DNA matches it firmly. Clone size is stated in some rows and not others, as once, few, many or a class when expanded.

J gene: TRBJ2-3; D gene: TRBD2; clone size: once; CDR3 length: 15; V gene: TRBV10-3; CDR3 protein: CAISTTSGITDTQYF; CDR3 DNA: TGTGCCATCAGTACGACTAGCGGTATCACAGATACGCAGTATTTT
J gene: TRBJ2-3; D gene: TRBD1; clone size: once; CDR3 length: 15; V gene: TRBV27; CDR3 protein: CASSIRDRFTDTQYF; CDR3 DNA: TGTGCCAGCAGTATCCGGGACAGATTTACAGATACGCAGTATTTT
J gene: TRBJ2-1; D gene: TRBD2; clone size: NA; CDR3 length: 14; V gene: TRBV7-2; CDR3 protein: CASRRGSSYNEQFF; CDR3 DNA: TGTGCCAGCAGGCGGGGGAGCTCCTACAATGAGCAGTTCTTC
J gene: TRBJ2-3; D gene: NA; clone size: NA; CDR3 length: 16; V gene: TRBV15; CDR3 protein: CATSAAGGLSTDTQYF; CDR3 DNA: TGTGCCACCAGCGCAGCAGGGGGGCTTTCGACAGATACGCAGTATTTT
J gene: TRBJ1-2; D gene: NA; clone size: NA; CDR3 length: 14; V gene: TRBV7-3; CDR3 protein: CASSPEPGNYGYTF; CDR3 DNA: TGTGCCAGCAGCCCGGAGCCCGGGAACTATGGCTACACCTTC
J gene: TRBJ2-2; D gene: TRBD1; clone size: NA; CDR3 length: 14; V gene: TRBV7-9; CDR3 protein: CASTDRGNTGELFF; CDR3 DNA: TGTGCCAGCACCGACAGGGGCAACACCGGGGAGCTGTTTTTT
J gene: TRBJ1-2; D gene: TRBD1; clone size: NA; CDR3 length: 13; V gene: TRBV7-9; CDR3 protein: CASSLAGGYGYTF; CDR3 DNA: TGTGCCAGCAGCTTGGCAGGGGGCTATGGCTACACCTTC
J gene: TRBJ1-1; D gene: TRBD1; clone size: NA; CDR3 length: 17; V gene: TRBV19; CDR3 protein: CASSRDRGRYMNTEAFF; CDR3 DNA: TGTGCCAGTAGTAGGGACAGGGGGCGTTATATGAACACTGAAGCTTTCTTT
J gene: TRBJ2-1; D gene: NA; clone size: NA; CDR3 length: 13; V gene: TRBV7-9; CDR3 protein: CASSWALQNEQFF; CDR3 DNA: TGTGCCAGCAGCTGGGCCCTACAAAATGAGCAGTTCTTC
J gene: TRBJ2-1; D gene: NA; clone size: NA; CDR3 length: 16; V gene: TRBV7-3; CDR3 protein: CASSSPRTPGGNEQFF; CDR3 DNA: TGTGCCAGCAGCTCCCCACGGACTCCCGGGGGCAATGAGCAGTTCTTC
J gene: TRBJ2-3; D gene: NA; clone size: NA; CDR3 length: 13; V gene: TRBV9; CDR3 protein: CASSAGTADTQYF; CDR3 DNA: TGTGCCAGCAGCGCCGGGACCGCAGATACGCAGTATTTT
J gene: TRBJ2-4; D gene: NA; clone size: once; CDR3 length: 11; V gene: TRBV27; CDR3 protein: CASSFGNIQYF; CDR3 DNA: TGTGCCAGCAGTTTTGGAAACATTCAGTACTTC
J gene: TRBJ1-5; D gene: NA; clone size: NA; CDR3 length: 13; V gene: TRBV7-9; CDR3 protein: CASKSGSNQPQHF; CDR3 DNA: TGTGCCAGCAAGTCCGGAAGCAATCAGCCCCAGCATTTT
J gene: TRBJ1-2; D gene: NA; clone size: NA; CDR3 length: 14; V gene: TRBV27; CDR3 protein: CASTGYGDNYGYTF; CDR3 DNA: TGTGCCAGCACCGGGTACGGTGATAACTATGGCTACACCTTC
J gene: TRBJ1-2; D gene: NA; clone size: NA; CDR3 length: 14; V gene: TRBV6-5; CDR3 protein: CASSYSGSLRGYTF; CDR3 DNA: TGTGCCAGCAGTTACTCGGGCTCCCTCCGGGGCTACACCTTC
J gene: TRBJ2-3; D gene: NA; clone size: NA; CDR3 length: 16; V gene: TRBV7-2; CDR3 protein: CASSQLDYSGPHTQYF; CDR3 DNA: TGTGCCAGCAGCCAACTGGACTATTCGGGTCCGCATACGCAGTATTTT
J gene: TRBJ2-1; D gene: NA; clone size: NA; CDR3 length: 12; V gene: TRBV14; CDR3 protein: CASSQDWNEQFF; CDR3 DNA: TGTGCCAGCAGCCAAGATTGGAATGAGCAGTTCTTC
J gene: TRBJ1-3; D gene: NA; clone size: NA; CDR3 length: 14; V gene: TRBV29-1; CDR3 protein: CSADFIGSGNTIYF; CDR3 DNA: TGCAGCGCTGATTTCATCGGCTCTGGAAACACCATATATTTT
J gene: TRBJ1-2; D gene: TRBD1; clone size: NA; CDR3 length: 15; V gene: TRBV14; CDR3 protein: CASSQGQGGVFGYTF; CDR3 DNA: TGTGCCAGCAGCCAGGGACAGGGGGGAGTGTTTGGCTACACCTTC
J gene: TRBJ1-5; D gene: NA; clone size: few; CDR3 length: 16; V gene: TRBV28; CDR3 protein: CASSQTAGFLGQPQHF; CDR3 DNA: TGTGCCAGCTCCCAGACGGCAGGGTTTCTAGGTCAGCCCCAGCATTTT
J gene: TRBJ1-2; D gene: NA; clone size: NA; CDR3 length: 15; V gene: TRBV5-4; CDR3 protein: CASSYGRGGAFGYTF; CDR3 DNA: TGTGCCAGCAGCTACGGGCGGGGGGGCGCGTTTGGCTACACCTTC
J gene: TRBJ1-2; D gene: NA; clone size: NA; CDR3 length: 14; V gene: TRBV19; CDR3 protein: CASSIDSAFYGYTF; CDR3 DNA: TGTGCCAGTAGTATAGACTCGGCGTTTTATGGCTACACCTTC
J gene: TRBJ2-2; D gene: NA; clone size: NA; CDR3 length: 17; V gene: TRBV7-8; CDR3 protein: CASSPAFLGANTGELFF; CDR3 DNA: TGTGCCAGCAGCCCCGCTTTCCTGGGGGCGAACACCGGGGAGCTGTTTTTT
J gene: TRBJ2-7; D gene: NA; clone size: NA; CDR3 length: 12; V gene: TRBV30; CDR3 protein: CAWRIGSGEQYF; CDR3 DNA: TGTGCCTGGAGAATAGGGTCGGGCGAGCAGTACTTC
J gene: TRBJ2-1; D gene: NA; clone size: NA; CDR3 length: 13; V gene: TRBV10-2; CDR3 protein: CASSEWNYNEQFF; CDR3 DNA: TGCGCCAGCAGTGAGTGGAACTACAATGAGCAGTTCTTC
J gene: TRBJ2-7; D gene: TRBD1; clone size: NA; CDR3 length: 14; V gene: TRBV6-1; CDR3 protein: CATSSGGGWSEQYF; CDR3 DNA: TGTGCCACATCCTCAGGGGGTGGGTGGTCCGAGCAGTACTTC
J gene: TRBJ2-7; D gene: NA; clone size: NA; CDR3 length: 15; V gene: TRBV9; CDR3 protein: CASSVGSAAGYEQYF; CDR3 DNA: TGTGCCAGCAGCGTAGGAAGTGCAGCGGGCTACGAGCAGTACTTC
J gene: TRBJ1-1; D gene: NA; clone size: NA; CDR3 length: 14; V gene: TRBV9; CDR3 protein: CASSVADGNTEAFF; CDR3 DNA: TGTGCCAGCAGCGTAGCTGACGGGAACACTGAAGCTTTCTTT
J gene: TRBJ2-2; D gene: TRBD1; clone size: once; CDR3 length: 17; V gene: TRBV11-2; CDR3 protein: CASSSGQGRANTGELFF; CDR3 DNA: TGTGCCAGCAGCTCTGGACAGGGGAGAGCTAACACCGGGGAGCTGTTTTTT
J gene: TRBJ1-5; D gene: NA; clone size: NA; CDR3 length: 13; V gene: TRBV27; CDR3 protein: CASSFGFNQPQHF; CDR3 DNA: TGTGCCAGCAGTTTCGGTTTCAATCAGCCCCAGCATTTT
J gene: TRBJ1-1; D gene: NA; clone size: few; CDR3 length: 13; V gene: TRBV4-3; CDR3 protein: CASSQDSNTEAFF; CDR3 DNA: TGCGCCAGCAGCCAAGATTCCAACACTGAAGCTTTCTTT
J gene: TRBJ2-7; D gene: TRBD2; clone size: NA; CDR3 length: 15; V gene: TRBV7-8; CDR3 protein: CASITWTSGSYEQYF; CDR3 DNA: TGTGCCAGCATCACATGGACTAGCGGGAGTTACGAGCAGTACTTC
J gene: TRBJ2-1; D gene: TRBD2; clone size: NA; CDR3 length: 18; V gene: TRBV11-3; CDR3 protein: CASSLDPPLAEFYNEQFF; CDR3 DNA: TGTGCCAGCAGCTTAGATCCCCCACTAGCGGAATTCTACAATGAGCAGTTCTTC
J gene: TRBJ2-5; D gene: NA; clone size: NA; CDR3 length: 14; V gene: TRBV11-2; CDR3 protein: CASSPRAAGETQYF; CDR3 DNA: TGTGCCAGCAGCCCGAGGGCCGCGGGGGAGACCCAGTACTTC
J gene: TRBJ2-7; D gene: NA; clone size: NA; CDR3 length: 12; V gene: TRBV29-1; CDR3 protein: CSVEHRRDEQYF; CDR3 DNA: TGCAGCGTTGAACACCGAAGGGACGAGCAGTACTTC
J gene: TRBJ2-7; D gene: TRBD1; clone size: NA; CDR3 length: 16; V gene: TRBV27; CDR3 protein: CASSPSGGVQSYEQYF; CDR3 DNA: TGTGCCAGCAGCCCTTCAGGGGGAGTTCAATCCTACGAGCAGTACTTC
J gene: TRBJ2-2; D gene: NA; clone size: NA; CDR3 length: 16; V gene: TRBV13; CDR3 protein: CASRPTPGVYTGELFF; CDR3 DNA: TGTGCCAGCAGACCCACGCCGGGAGTCTACACCGGGGAGCTGTTTTTT
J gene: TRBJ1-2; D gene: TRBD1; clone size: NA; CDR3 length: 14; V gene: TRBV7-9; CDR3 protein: CASSSNRGGYGYTF; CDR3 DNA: TGTGCCAGCAGCTCAAACAGGGGGGGCTATGGCTACACCTTC
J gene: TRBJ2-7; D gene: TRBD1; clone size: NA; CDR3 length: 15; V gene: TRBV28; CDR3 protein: CASSFVGQGPYEQYF; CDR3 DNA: TGTGCCAGCAGTTTTGTGGGACAGGGACCCTACGAGCAGTACTTC
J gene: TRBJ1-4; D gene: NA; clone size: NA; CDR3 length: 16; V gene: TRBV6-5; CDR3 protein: CASSYSFFRQNEKLFF; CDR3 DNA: TGTGCCAGCAGTTACTCTTTCTTCCGACAGAATGAAAAACTGTTTTTT
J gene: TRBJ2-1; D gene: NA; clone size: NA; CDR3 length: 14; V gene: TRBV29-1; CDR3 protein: CSARPLGTYNEQFF; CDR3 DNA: TGCAGCGCCCGGCCCCTGGGGACCTACAATGAGCAGTTCTTC
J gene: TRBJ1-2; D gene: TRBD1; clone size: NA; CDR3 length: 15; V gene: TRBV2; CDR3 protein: CASDNQPRTGEGYTF; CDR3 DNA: TGTGCCAGCGACAACCAACCCCGGACAGGGGAAGGCTACACCTTC
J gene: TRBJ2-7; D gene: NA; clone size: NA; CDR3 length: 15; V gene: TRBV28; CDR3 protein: CASSYLQGSINEQYF; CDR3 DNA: TGTGCCAGCAGTTATCTGCAGGGTAGTATCAACGAGCAGTACTTC
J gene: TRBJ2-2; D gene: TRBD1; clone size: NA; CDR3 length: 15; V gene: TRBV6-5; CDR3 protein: CASSHRQGSAGELFF; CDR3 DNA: TGTGCCAGCAGCCATCGACAGGGATCGGCCGGGGAGCTGTTTTTT
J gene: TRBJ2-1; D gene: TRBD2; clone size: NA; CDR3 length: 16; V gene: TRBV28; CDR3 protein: CASSPGTSGNENEQFF; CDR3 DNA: TGTGCCAGCAGCCCCGGGACTAGCGGGAATGAGAATGAGCAGTTCTTC
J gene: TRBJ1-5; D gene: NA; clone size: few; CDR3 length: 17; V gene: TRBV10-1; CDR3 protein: CASNDASRPSADQPQHF; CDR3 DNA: TGCGCCAGCAATGATGCCTCCCGACCATCCGCGGATCAGCCCCAGCATTTT
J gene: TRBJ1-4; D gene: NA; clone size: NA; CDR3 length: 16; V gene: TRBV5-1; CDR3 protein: CASSGDQVPNGEKLFF; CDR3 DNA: TGCGCCAGCAGCGGGGACCAGGTACCCAATGGTGAAAAACTGTTTTTT
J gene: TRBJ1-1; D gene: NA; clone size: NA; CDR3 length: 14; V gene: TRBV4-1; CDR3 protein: CASSPRAANTEAFF; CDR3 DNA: TGCGCCAGCAGCCCCCGGGCGGCGAACACTGAAGCTTTCTTT
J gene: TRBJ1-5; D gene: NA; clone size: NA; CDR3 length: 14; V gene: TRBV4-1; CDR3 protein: CASSPGGRNQPQHF; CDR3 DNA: TGCGCCAGCAGCCCGGGGGGGCGCAATCAGCCCCAGCATTTT